This entry lists 22 T cell receptor beta chains sequenced from one sample in a study of blood T cell repertoires in COVID-19. The repertoire was sequenced with immunoSEQ multiplex PCR; TCRdb's copy has only in-frame clones and lacks some. This sample has about 280,000 clones, with about 85% found just once. Sequences were obtained from peripheral blood. The receptors shown here come from a human donor in a cohort sampled during active COVID-19.

The chain carries TRBV11-2 and TRBJ2-3; maybe TRBD2 (6 bases). This CDR3 is built from 15 residues. CDR1 is SGHAT and CDR2 is FQNNGV in the germline V gene. V lost 6 bases to trimming and J lost 4 bases, with 17 bases between them. The chain's CDR3 is CASSRQAGFADTQYF. The DNA of the CDR3 is TGTGCCAGCAGTCGTCAGGCGGGATTCGCAGATACGCAGTATTTT.

This clone was recorded once. J is TRBJ1-2 and V is TRBV5-1; 11 bases are shared with TRBD1. Germline trimming cut 5 bases from V and 8 bases from J; bases unmatched to any gene: 8. Per germline, CDR1 SGHRS and CDR2 YFSETQ. The CDR3 loop spans 14 amino acids. In DNA form, the CDR3 reads TGCGCCAGCAGAGCCGGGACAGGGGGTGTCGGCTACACCTTC. Its translation: CASRAGTGGVGYTF.

The chain carries TRBV20-1 and TRBJ1-2, with TRBD1 identical over 7 bases. The trim removed 4 bases at V and 3 bases at J, leaving 11 bases unmatched. CDR1 and CDR2 (germline): DFQATT, SNEGSKA (reference sequence). The CDR3 sequence is 15 residues long. CDR3 sequence (DNA): TGCAGTGCTATTGACGCAGGGGGTCGTTACTATGGCTACACCTTC. Translation: CSAIDAGGRYYGYTF.

The genes are TRBV28 and TRBJ2-2; 7 nucleotides agree with TRBD2. The germline V gene encodes CDR1 MDHEN and CDR2 SYDVKM. The CDR3 consists of 15 residues. Germline trimming cut 6 bases from V and 7 bases from J; bases unmatched to any gene: 11. CDR3 in DNA: TGTGCCAGCAGATTCGGGAGGATGGGCGGCGGGGAGCTGTTTTTT. Its translation: CASRFGRMGGGELFF.

This chain uses TRBV19 with TRBJ1-1, with D unresolved. V gave up 3 bases and J gave up 2 bases, with 13 bases separating them. Germline lookup yields CDR1 LNHDA and CDR2 SQIVND (reference sequence). The CDR3 covers 15 residues. The CDR3 DNA reads TGTGCCAGTAGTATCAGACCAGGTACCAACACTGAAGCTTTCTTT. Residues: CASSIRPGTNTEAFF.

The chain links TRBV28 to TRBJ2-5; possibly TRBD1 for D (5 bases). The V end lost 3 bases, the J end lost 2 bases, and 7 bases lay between the germline ends. In germline, CDR1 is MDHEN, CDR2 SYDVKM. This CDR3 comprises 13 residues. The CDR3 bases are TGTGCCAGCAGTTTCGACAGACAAGAGACCCAGTACTTC. It codes for CASSFDRQETQYF.

This clone came up once. The chain is built from TRBV7-9 and TRBJ2-5; tentative D call: TRBD2 (6 bases). CDR1 is SEHNR, CDR2 FQNEAQ, per germline (reference sequence). This CDR3 has 14 amino acids. Trimming removed 2 bases at V and 4 bases at J, with 11 bases between. In nucleotides, the CDR3 is TGTGCCAGCAGCTTATTCGTGGGGGGAGAGACCCAGTACTTC. As protein: CASSLFVGGETQYF.

CDR3 coding DNA: TGTGCCAGCAGTTACTTGGAGGGCACCGGGGAGCTGTTTTTT. It specifies CASSYLEGTGELFF. This chain uses TRBV6-2 or TRBV6-3 with TRBJ2-2; D possibly corresponds to TRBD2 (6 bases). CDR1 is MNHEY and CDR2 is SVGEGT in the germline V gene. The V end lost 1 base, the J end lost 4 bases, and 7 bases lay between the germline ends. The CDR3 sequence is 14 residues long.

V is TRBV9 and J is TRBJ2-7; D is unclear. This CDR3 spans 14 amino acids. Germline V gives CDR1 SGDLS, CDR2 YYNGEE. Trimming stripped 3 bases from V and 3 bases from J, with 13 bases between. CDR3 sequence: CASSESTPGYEQYF. Here the CDR3 DNA reads TGTGCCAGCAGCGAGTCAACCCCCGGCTACGAGCAGTACTTC.

The chain is built from TRBV6-5 and TRBJ1-6, with unresolved D. The germline V gene encodes CDR1 MNHEY and CDR2 SVGAGI. This CDR3 is 13 amino acids long. Trimming cost V 3 bases and J 10 bases, with 10 bases left between them. As DNA, the CDR3 is TGTGCCAGCAGTTATGGTAGAGGCTCACCCCTCCACTTT. Translating it yields CASSYGRGSPLHF.

The rearrangement joins TRBV27 to TRBJ2-7; 8 nucleotides line up with TRBD1. Losses at the gene ends were 6 bases for V and 3 bases for J; bases not matched to a gene: 16. This CDR3 is built from 17 residues. Germline V lookup: CDR1 MNHEY, CDR2 SMNVEV (reference sequence). The CDR3 here is CASRPRQGTLLGYEQYF. CDR3 DNA sequence: TGTGCCAGCAGGCCCAGACAGGGGACCCTTTTGGGCTACGAGCAGTACTTC.

This chain links TRBV18 with TRBJ2-2; tentatively, D is TRBD2 (6 bases). The CDR3 extends over 17 amino acids. The V end was cut by 3 bases, the J end by 1 base, with 15 bases between. Per germline, CDR1 KGHSH and CDR2 LQKENI. CDR3: CASSPPMYGGNTGELFF. Written as DNA, the CDR3 is TGTGCCAGCTCACCCCCGATGTACGGGGGGAACACCGGGGAGCTGTTTTTT.

The J gene is TRBJ1-5, the V gene TRBV28; no clear D gene. Trimming shortened V by 5 bases and J by 5 bases, and 16 bases separated the two germline ends. From germline, CDR1 is MDHEN and CDR2 SYDVKM. This CDR3 is built from 15 residues. The CDR3 spells CASSHERAGYQPQHF. The DNA for the CDR3 is TGTGCCAGCAGTCACGAGAGGGCTGGATATCAGCCCCAGCATTTT.

This chain links TRBV7-9 with TRBJ1-3, with a possible D match to TRBD1 (5 bases). The germline V and J ends were trimmed by 5 bases and 0 bases, with 11 bases remaining between them. Per the germline V gene, CDR1 is SEHNR and CDR2 is FQNEAQ (reference sequence). The CDR3 spans 15 residues. The CDR3 nucleotides read TGTGCCAGCAGCGTCAGGGTGATCTCTGGAAACACCATATATTTT. It specifies CASSVRVISGNTIYF.

A few counts support this clone. V and J are TRBV10-3 and TRBJ1-5, with D uncertain. This CDR3 is 11 amino acids long. Between the trimmed V and J ends, which lost 8 bases and 7 bases, there was a span of 9 bases. Germline assignment: CDR1 ENHRY and CDR2 SYGVKD. The CDR3 loop reads CAIRGRQPQHF. The CDR3 nucleotides are TGTGCCATCCGGGGTCGGCAGCCCCAGCATTTT.

This chain connects TRBV5-1 to TRBJ2-7, with a weak D call TRBD1 (5 bases). In germline, CDR1 is SGHRS, CDR2 YFSETQ. The CDR3 is 14 residues long. The V end lost 1 base, the J end lost 1 base, and 9 bases lay between the germline ends. CDR3 DNA: TGCGCCAGCAGCTTGCGTACAGGATCCTACGAGCAGTACTTC. Translating gives CASSLRTGSYEQYF.

This clone has just one count. The chain recombines TRBV7-2 with TRBJ2-1, with TRBD1 matching over 7 bases. From germline, CDR1 is SGHTA and CDR2 FQGNSA. V dropped 1 base and J dropped 4; count of bases not matched to a gene: 7. The CDR3 spans 16 residues. The CDR3 region has the DNA TGTGCCAGCAGCTTAGTAGAGGGGGCGATTTACAATGAGCAGTTCTTC. The encoded protein is CASSLVEGAIYNEQFF.

The chain carries TRBV5-8 and TRBJ2-3; D is possibly TRBD1 (5 bases). CDR1 and CDR2 from the germline V gene are SGHTS and YDEGEE. The CDR3 has 14 amino acids. The V and J ends lost 2 bases and 4 bases respectively, with 11 bases between them. CDR3 protein: CASSFAGISDTQYF. The CDR3 DNA reads TGTGCCAGCAGCTTTGCAGGGATCTCAGATACGCAGTATTTT.

This chain connects TRBV19 to TRBJ2-3; a possible D gene is TRBD2 (6 bases). Trimming pared 6 bases from V and 11 bases from J, leaving 18 bases between. Germline CDR1 reads LNHDA; CDR2 reads SQIVND (reference sequence). The CDR3 is 13 residues long. The chain's CDR3 is CASRRDGQLLQYF. In DNA, the CDR3 is TGTGCCAGTAGGCGGGACGGCCAATTGTTGCAGTATTTT.

This rearrangement joins TRBV3-1 (or the pseudogene TRBV3-2) to TRBJ2-1, with 7 bases matching TRBD2. V lost 4 bases and J lost 15; bases outside the gene matches: 12. Germline CDR1 is LGHDT and CDR2 is YNNKEL (reference sequence). The CDR3 is made up of 13 amino acids. The CDR3 loop reads CASSLRSGRESFF. The CDR3 DNA reads as TGTGCCAGCAGCCTAAGGTCCGGGCGGGAGTCGTTCTTC.

This clone was seen a single time. The V and J genes are TRBV28 and TRBJ1-3; D is unclear. V was pared by 5 bases and J by 7 bases, with 12 bases between. Germline V lookup: CDR1 MDHEN, CDR2 SYDVKM. There are 13 residues in the CDR3. In DNA, the CDR3 is TGTGCCAGCAGTCCCCCCCACGAGAACACCATATATTTT. It codes for CASSPPHENTIYF.

The table lists this clone with a few counts. The chain recombines TRBV28 with TRBJ1-2; tentatively, D is TRBD1 (5 bases). Deletions cut 3 bases from V and 0 bases from J, with 8 bases between. CDR3 length: 14 amino acids. The germline gives CDR1 MDHEN, CDR2 SYDVKM. CDR3 amino acids: CASSFQGPNYGYTF. In DNA, the CDR3 is TGTGCCAGCAGTTTTCAGGGCCCTAACTATGGCTACACCTTC.